The T cell receptor beta chain under discussion was sequenced for a study of human T cells and chemical hapten exposure. General study findings and limits: TCRs above 1 in 1000 frequency did not change with DPC sensitization.

Points on this clonotype: Its antigen is not identified.

Individual cDNA molecules had unique molecular identifiers attached to them by the library. TCRdb re-called the RACE reads with MiXCR, one entry per CDR3 protein. Among 75,000 to 100,000 distinct CDR3 sequences listed, under 15% were seen once. The CDR3 contains 16 residues. V lost 0 bases, J lost 0 bases, and 10 bases lay in between. The germline CDR1 and CDR2 sequences are SGHRS and YFSETQ. Time point of the sample: patch test 1, 2 weeks after DPC sensitization. Treatment reported: therapeutic diphenylcyclopropenone sensitization with weekly scalp DPC. Blood sampling preceded each patch test application.

The rearrangement joins TRBV5-1 to TRBJ2-1; D is ambiguous. The material sequenced was whole blood, taken in connection with sensitization to the hapten diphenylcyclopropenone (DPC). This receptor was taken from a woman in her thirties or forties with alopecia areata. Some clones in this sample may be carry-over from other donors' samples. The CDR3 sequence: CASSLVAASSYNEQFF. The CDR3 nucleotides are TGCGCCAGCAGCTTGGTCGCGGCGAGCTCCTACAATGAGCAGTTCTTC.